This entry concerns a single T cell receptor beta chain. Its antigen is currently unknown. Preparation of the TCRbeta library used unique molecular identifiers. Each CDR3 protein is one row after TCRdb ran MiXCR on the PCR reads. The sample shows about 980,000 distinct CDR3 sequences, under 30% of them seen only once. These data belong to a study of T-cell reconstitution after alpha-beta-depleted transplantation in children. Findings and caveats of the study: About two months after transplant, alpha-beta T cells reportedly came from several hundred expanded graft clones. Recipient T cells and thymic progenitors that survived gave rise to the high TCRbeta diversity observed at day 60 in some patients. The authors attributed T-cell counts and diversity one year after transplant mostly to newly produced T cells.

The V segment lost 6 bases and the J segment 0 bases; nucleotides outside the gene matches: 10. CDR3 length: 18 residues. Material: PBMCs, mostly from graft donor cells, obtained 360 days after TCRalphabeta/CD19-depleted stem cell transplant. This chain connects TRBV12-3 or TRBV12-4 to TRBJ2-6; 8 nucleotides align to TRBD1. The sequence derives from a boy under two years old who had a stem cell transplant for SCID, so the T cells may come from the graft donor. Here the CDR3 DNA reads TGTGCCAGCAGCCCGGACAGGGTGGGGCCCTCTGGGGCCAACGTCCTGACTTTC. It specifies CASSPDRVGPSGANVLTF.